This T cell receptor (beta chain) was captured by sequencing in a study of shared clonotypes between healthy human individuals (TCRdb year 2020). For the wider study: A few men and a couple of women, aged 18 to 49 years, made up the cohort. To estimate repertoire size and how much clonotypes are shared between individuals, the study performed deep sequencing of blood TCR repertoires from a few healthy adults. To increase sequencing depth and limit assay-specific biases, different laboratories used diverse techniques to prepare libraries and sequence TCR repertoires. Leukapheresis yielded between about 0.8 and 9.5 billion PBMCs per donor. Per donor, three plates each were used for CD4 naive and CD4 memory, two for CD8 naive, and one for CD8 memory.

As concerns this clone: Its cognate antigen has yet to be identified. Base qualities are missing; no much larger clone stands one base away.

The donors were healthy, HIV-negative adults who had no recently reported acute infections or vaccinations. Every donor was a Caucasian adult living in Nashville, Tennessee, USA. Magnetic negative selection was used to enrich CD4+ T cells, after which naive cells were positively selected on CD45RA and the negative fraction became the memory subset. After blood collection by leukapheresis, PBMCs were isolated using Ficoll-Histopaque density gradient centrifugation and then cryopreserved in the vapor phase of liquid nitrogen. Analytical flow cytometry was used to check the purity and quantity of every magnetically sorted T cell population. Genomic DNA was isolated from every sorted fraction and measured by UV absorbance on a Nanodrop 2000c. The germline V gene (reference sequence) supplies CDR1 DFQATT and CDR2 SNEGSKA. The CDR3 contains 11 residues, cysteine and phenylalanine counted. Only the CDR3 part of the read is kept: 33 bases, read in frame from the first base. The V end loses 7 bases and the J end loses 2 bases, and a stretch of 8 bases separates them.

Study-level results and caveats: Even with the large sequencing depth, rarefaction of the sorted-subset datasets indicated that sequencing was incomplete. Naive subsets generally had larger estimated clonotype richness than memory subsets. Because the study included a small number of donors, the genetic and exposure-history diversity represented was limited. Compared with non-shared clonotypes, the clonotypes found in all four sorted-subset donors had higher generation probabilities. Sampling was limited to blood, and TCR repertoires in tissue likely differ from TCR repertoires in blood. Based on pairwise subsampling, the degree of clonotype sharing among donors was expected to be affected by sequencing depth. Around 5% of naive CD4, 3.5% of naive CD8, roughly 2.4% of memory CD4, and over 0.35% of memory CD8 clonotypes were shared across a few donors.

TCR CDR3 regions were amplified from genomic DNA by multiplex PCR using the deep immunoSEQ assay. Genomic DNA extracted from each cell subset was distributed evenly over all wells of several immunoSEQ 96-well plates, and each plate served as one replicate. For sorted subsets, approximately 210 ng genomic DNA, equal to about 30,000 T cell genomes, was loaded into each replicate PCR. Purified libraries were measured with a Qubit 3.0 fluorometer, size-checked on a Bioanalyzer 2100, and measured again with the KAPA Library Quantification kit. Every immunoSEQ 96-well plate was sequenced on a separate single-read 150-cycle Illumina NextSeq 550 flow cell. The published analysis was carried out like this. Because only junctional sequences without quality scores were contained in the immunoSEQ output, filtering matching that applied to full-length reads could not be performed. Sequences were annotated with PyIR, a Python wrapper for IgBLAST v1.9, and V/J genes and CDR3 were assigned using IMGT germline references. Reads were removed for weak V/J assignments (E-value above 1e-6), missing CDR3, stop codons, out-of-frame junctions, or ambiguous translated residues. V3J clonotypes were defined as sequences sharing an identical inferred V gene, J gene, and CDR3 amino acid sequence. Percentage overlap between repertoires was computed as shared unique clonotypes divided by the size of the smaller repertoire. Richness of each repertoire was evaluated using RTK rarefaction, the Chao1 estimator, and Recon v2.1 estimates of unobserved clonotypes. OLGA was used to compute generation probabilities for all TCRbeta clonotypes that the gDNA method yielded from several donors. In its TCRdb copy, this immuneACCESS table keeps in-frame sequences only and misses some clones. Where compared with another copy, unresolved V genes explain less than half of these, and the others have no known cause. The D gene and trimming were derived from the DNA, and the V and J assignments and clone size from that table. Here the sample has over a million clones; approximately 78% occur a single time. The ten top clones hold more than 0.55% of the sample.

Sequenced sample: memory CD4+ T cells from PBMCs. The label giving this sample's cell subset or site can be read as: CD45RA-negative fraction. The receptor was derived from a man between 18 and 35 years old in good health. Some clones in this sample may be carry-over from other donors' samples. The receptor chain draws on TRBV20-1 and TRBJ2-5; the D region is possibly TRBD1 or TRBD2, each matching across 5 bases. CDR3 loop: CSGQRQETQYF. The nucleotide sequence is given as TGCAGTGGACAGCGGCAAGAGACCCAGTACTTC.